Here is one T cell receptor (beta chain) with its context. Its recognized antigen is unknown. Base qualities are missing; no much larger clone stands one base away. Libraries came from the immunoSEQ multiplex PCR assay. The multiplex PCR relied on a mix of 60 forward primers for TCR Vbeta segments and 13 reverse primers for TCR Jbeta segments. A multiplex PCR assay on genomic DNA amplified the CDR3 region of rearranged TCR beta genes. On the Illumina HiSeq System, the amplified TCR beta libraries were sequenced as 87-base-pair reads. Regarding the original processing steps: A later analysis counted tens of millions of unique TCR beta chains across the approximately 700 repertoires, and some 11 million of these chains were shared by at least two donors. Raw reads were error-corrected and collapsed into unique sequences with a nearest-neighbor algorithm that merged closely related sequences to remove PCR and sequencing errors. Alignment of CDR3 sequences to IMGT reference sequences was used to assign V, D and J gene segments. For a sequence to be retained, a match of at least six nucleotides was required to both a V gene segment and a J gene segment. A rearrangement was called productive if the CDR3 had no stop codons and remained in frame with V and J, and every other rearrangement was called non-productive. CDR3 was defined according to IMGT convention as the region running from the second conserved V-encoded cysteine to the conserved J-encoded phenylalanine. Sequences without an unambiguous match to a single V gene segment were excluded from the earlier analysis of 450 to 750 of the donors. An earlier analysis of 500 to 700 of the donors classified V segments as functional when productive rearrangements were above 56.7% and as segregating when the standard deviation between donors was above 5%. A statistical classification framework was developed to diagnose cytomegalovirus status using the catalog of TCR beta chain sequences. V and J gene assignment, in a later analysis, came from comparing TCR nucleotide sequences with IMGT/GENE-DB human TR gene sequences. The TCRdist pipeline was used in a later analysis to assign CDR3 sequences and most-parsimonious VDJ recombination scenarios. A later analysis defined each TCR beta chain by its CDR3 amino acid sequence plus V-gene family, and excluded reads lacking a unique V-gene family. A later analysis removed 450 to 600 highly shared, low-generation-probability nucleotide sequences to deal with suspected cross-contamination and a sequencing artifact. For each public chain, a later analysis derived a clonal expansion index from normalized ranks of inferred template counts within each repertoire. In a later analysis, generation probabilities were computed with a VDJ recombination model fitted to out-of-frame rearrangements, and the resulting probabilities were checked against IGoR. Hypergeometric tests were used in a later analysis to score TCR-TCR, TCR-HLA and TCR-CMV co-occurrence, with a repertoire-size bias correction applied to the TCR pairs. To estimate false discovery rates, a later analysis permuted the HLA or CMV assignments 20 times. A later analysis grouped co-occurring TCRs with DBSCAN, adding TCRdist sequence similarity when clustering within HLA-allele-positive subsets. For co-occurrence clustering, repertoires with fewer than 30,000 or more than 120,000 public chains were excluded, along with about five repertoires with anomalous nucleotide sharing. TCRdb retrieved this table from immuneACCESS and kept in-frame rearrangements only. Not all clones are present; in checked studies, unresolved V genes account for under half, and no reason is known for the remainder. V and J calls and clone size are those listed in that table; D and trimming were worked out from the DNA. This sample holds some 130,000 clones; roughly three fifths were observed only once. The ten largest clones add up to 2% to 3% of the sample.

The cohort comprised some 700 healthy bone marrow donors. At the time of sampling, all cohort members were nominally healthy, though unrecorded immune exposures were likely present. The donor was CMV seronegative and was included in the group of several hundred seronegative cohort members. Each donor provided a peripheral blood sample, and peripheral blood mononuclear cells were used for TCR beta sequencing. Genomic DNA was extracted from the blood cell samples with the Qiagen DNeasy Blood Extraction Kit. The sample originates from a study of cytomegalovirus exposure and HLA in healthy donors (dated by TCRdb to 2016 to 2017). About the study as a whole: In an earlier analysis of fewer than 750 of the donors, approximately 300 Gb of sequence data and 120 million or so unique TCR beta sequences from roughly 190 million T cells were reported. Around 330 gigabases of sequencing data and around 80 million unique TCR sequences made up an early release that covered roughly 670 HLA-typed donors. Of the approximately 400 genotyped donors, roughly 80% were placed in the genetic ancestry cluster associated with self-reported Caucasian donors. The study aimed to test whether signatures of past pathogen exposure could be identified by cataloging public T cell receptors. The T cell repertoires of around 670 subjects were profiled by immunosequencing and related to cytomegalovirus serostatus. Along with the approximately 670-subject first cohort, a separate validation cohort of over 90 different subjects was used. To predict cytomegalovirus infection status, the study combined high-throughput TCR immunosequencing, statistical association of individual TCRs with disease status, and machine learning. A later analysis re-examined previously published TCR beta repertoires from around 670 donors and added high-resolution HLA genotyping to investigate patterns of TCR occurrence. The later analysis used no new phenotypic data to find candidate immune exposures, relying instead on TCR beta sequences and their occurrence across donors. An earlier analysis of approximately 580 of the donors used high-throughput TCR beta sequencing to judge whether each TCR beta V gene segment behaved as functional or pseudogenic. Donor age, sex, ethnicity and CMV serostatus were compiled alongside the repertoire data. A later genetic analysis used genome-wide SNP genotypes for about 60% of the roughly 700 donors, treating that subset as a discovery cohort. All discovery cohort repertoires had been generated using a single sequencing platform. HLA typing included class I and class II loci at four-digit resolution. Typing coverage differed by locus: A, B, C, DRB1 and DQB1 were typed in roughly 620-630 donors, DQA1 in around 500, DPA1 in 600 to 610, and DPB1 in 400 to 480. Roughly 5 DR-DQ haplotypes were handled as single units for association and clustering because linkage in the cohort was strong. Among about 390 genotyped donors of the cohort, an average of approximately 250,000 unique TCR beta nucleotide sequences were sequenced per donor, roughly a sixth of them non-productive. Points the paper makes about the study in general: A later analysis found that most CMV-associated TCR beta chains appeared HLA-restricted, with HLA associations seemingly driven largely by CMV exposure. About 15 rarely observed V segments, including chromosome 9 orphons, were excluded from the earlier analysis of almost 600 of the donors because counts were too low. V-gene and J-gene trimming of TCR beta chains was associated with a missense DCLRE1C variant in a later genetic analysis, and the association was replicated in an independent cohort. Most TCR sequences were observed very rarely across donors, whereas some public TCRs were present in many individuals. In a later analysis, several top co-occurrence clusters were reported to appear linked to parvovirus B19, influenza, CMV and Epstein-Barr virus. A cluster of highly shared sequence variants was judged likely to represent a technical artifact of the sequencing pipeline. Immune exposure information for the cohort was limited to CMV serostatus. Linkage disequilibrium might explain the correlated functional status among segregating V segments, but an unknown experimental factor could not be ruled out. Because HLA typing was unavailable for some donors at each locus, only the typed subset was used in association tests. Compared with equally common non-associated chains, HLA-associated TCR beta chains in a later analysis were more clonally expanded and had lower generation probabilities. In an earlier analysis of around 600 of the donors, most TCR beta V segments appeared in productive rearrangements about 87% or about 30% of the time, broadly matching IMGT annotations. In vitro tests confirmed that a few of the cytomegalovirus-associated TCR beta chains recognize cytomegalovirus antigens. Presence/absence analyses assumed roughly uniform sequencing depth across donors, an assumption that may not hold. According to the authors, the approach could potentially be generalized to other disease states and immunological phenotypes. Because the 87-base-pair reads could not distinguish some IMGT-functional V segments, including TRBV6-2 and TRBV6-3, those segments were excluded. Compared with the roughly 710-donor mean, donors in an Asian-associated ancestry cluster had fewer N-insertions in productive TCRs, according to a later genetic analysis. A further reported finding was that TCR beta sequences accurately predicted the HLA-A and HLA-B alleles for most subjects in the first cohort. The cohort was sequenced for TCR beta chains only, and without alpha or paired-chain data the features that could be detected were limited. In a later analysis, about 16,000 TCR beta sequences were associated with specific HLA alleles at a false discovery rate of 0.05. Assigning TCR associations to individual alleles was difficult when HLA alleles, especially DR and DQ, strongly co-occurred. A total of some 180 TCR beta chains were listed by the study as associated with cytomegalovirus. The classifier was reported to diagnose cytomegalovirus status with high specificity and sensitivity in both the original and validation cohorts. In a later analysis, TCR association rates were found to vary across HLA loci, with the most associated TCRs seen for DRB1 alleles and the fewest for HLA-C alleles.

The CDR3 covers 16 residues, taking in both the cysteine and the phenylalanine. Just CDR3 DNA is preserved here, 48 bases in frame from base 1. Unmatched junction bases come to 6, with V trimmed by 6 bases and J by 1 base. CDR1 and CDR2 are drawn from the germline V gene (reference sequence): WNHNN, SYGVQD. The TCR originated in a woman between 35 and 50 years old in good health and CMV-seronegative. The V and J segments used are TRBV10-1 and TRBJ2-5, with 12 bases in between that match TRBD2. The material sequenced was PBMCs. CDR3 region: CASSPGLAGSQETQYF. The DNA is TGCGCCAGCAGCCCTGGACTAGCGGGGTCCCAAGAGACCCAGTACTTC.